Reported below is one T cell receptor (beta chain). The treatment here: preoperative locoregional IRX-2 cytokine immunotherapy. Samples came from a phase Ib trial of preoperative locoregional IRX-2 cytokine immunotherapy. This specimen comes from a study of preoperative IRX-2 immunotherapy in early breast cancer. Method: immunoSEQ multiplex PCR; TCRdb's copy keeps in-frame clones and lacks some. This table has some 35,000 clones, 82% appearing once. The CDR3 loop spans 12 amino acids. Germline trimming cut 4 bases from V and 8 bases from J; bases unmatched to any gene: 4. Germline V gene lookup returns CDR1 SQVTM and CDR2 ANQGSEA.

The TCR was taken from a human donor with breast cancer. The rearrangement uses TRBV29-1 and TRBJ1-2; TRBD1 matches at 10 bases. This specimen consisted of lymph node tissue, obtained after IRX-2 immunotherapy. The CDR3 nucleotides read TGCAGCGTTGGGACAGGGGGTCAGGGCTACACCTTC. Translating it yields CSVGTGGQGYTF.